This T cell receptor (beta chain) was retrieved from a study of technical replicates of blood from a handful of donors (dated by TCRdb to 2016 to 2017). As regards this clone: Its antigen remains unidentified. No much larger clone is present one base from it, and per-base qualities are unavailable.

CDR1 LGHNA and CDR2 YNFKEQ are derived from the germline V gene. The CDR3 spans 14 residues, from the cysteine through the phenylalanine. Just CDR3 DNA is preserved here, 42 bases in frame from base 1. The V and J ends are trimmed by 0 bases and 12 bases, leaving 15 bases between them. The library came from the immunoSEQ multiplex PCR assay. The table was pulled from immuneACCESS by TCRdb, which kept in-frame rearrangements only. Such tables lose some clones; where checked, under half of the loss comes from unresolved V genes, and the rest has no known cause. The sample table contains fewer than 95,000 clones; only one count was recorded for about 94% of them. Approximately 0.25% of the sample is in the top ten clones.

Material: T cells isolated from PBMCs. The TCR was taken from a human donor in good health. The V and J segments used are TRBV4-2 and TRBJ2-1, and perhaps TRBD1 as D gene, on 6 matching bases. The CDR3 region: CASSQETGYAGQFF. Read as DNA, the sequence is TGTGCCAGCAGCCAAGAAACAGGGTACGCTGGGCAGTTCTTC.